These T cell receptor beta chains were read from a single sample in a study of cytomegalovirus exposure and HLA in healthy donors. This table comes from immunoSEQ multiplex PCR, and its TCRdb copy is limited to in-frame clones, with some not included. In the table there are approximately 150,000 clones, about 64% of which are singletons. Sequencing was performed on PBMCs. Every receptor here comes from a man between 60 and 75 years old in good health and CMV-seronegative. CDR3s include the opening cysteine and the closing phenylalanine or tryptophan. The order of the fields is D gene, clone size, V gene, J gene, CDR3 DNA, CDR3 protein. The D gene is left open where the match is weak. Size values are once, few and many counts, or a class for expanded clones, and some rows have none.

>TRBD2|.|TRBV19|TRBJ2-7
TGTGCCAGTAGTATAGCACTAGCGGGAGGAGCCTACGAGCAGTACTTC
CASSIALAGGAYEQYF
>TRBD2|.|TRBV4-2|TRBJ2-1
TGTGCCAGCAGCCAAGCGGGGGGAAAGGACAATGAGCAGTTCTTC
CASSQAGGKDNEQFF
>TRBD1|.|TRBV4-2|TRBJ2-4
TGTGCCAGCAGCCCTCTAACAGGGGGGACTGACATTCAGTACTTC
CASSPLTGGTDIQYF
>.|.|TRBV18|TRBJ1-1
TGTGCCAGCTCACCCGCCAGGGAGGGCACTGAAGCTTTCTTT
CASSPAREGTEAFF
>.|few|TRBV7-8|TRBJ1-5
TGTGCCAGCAGCTTAGGTGTGGGGGCCGGTCAGCCCCAGCATTTT
CASSLGVGAGQPQHF
>.|.|TRBV11-2|TRBJ2-3
TGTGCCAGCAGCCCCCCCGCCGCGGGAACAAGGGATACGCAGTATTTT
CASSPPAAGTRDTQYF
>.|.|TRBV7-2|TRBJ1-5
TGTGCCAGCAAGGGTAAACAGGGAAGGCTTCAGCCCCAGCATTTT
CASKGKQGRLQPQHF
>.|.|TRBV10-3|TRBJ2-7
TGTGCCATCAGTGACCCGGGGGATCTCTCCTACGAGCAGTACTTC
CAISDPGDLSYEQYF
>.|.|TRBV28|TRBJ1-4
TGTGCCAGCAGTTATATTCCCGGGAGGGATGAAAAACTGTTTTTT
CASSYIPGRDEKLFF
>.|.|TRBV6-5|TRBJ1-1
TGTGCCAGCAGTTACTCGAAGGGGGCTGAAGCTTTCTTT
CASSYSKGAEAFF
>TRBD1|.|TRBV4-3|TRBJ2-4
TGCGCCAGCAGCCAAGCGGGACAGGGAAGCGGCATTCAGTACTTC
CASSQAGQGSGIQYF
>TRBD2|few|TRBV15|TRBJ2-7
TGTGCCACCAGCACCGGGACTAGATACTACGAGCAGTACTTC
CATSTGTRYYEQYF
>.|.|TRBV2|TRBJ2-5
TGTGCCAGCAGTGTTGAGGGAGCACGGGCGGAGACCCAGTACTTC
CASSVEGARAETQYF
>.|once|TRBV19|TRBJ2-7
TGTGCCAGTAGTTCGACAGCCACCTACGAGCAGTACTTC
CASSSTATYEQYF
>TRBD2|few|TRBV7-7|TRBJ2-3
TGTGCTAGCAGCTCCACGACTAGCGGGAGGGGAAATACGCAGTATTTT
CASSSTTSGRGNTQYF
>.|.|TRBV10-3|TRBJ2-1
TGTGCCATCGGGGGCGGGCAGAGTGAGCAGTTCTTC
CAIGGGQSEQFF
>TRBD1|.|TRBV7-8|TRBJ2-6
TGTGCCAGCAGCGTAGACAGGGCTGGGGCCAACGTCCTGACTTTC
CASSVDRAGANVLTF
>TRBD2|.|TRBV2|TRBJ2-1
TGTGCCAGCAGTGATCGTAGCGGGGCTACCAATGAGCAGTTCTTC
CASSDRSGATNEQFF
>.|few|TRBV7-3|TRBJ2-4
TGTGCCAGCAGCCCGAGCAGGGCGGACAAAAACATTCAGTACTTC
CASSPSRADKNIQYF
>TRBD1|.|TRBV5-4|TRBJ2-7
TGTGCCAGCAGCTTTGGGACAGGGGAGGACGAGCAGTACTTC
CASSFGTGEDEQYF
>TRBD1|.|TRBV25-1|TRBJ2-2
TGTGCCAGCACAGACAGGGTCCCCGGGGAGCTGTTTTTT
CASTDRVPGELFF
>.|.|TRBV6-1|TRBJ2-1
TGTGCCAGCAGCCTCAATGAGCAGTTCTTC
CASSLNEQFF
>TRBD1|.|TRBV29-1|TRBJ1-1
TGCAGCGTTGGAGTAGGGACAGGGGACCCCAGGACTGAAGCTTTCTTT
CSVGVGTGDPRTEAFF
>TRBD2|once|TRBV7-2|TRBJ2-3
TGTGCCAGCAGCTTAGGTGCGGGAGGGAGCACAGATACGCAGTATTTT
CASSLGAGGSTDTQYF
>TRBD2|.|TRBV4-2|TRBJ2-1
TGTGCCAGCAGCCAAGAACTCGTGCTAGCGGGAGACTACAATGAGCAGTTCTTC
CASSQELVLAGDYNEQFF
>.|.|TRBV30|TRBJ1-3
TGTGCCTGGAAGTCGGTTAGCTCTGGAAACACCATATATTTT
CAWKSVSSGNTIYF
>.|.|TRBV15|TRBJ2-2
TGTGCCACCAGCGGTAGACAGGAGGCCGGGGAGCTGTTTTTT
CATSGRQEAGELFF
>.|once|TRBV7-2|TRBJ1-2
TGTGCCAGCAGCCCCGACTCGGGTGGCTATGGCTACACCTTC
CASSPDSGGYGYTF
>.|.|TRBV6-5|TRBJ2-7
TGTGCCAGCAGTTACCGGGGGGCATCCTACGAGCAGTACTTC
CASSYRGASYEQYF
>.|.|TRBV30|TRBJ2-2
TGTGCCTGGACCGAGTGGAGGGCCGGGGAGCTGTTTTTT
CAWTEWRAGELFF
>TRBD1|.|TRBV7-6|TRBJ2-2
TGTGCCAGCAGCTTAGCAGCTGCAGGGGGTTTTACTGGGGAGCTGTTTTTT
CASSLAAAGGFTGELFF
>TRBD1|.|TRBV18|TRBJ2-1
TGTGCCAGCTCACCACCTATCGGCGGGACAGGCTGGGGATCGGACAATGAGCAGTTCTTC
CASSPPIGGTGWGSDNEQFF
>TRBD1|.|TRBV18|TRBJ2-2
TGTGCCAGCTCACCTCGGACAGGAGTTAACACCGGGGAGCTGTTTTTT
CASSPRTGVNTGELFF
>.|.|TRBV6-6|TRBJ1-2
TGTGCCAGCAGTTACTCGGAGGTATCCAACTATGGCTACACCTTC
CASSYSEVSNYGYTF
>TRBD2|.|TRBV5-6|TRBJ2-2
TGTGCCAGCAGCCCCCTGACGGGAGCGGGGGCCGGGGAGCTGTTTTTT
CASSPLTGAGAGELFF
>.|once|TRBV19|TRBJ2-2
TGTGCCAGTAGTATCGATGTAATCGTGGGCGCAACGAAGCTGTTTTTT
CASSIDVIVGATKLFF
>TRBD1|few|TRBV5-8|TRBJ1-1
TGTGCCAGCAGCAGACCGGGACAGTTGAACACTGAAGCTTTCTTT
CASSRPGQLNTEAFF
>TRBD2|.|TRBV5-1|TRBJ2-5
TGCGCCAGCAGCTTGAGCGGGATACAAGAGACCCAGTACTTC
CASSLSGIQETQYF
>TRBD2|.|TRBV19|TRBJ2-5
TGTGCCACCAAGGGACTAGCGGGAATCAAAGGAGAGACCCAGTACTTC
CATKGLAGIKGETQYF
>.|once|TRBV7-9|TRBJ2-5
TGTGCCAGCAGCTACCTACAGAATTCCCAAGAGACCCAGTACTTC
CASSYLQNSQETQYF
>.|once|TRBV14|TRBJ1-4
TGTGCCAGCAGCCTTACAGAGAATGAAAAACTGTTTTTT
CASSLTENEKLFF
>.|.|TRBV2|TRBJ2-3
TGTGCCAGCACTCTTAGGACTAGCACAGATACGCAGTATTTT
CASTLRTSTDTQYF
>TRBD1|.|TRBV29-1|TRBJ2-7
TGCAGCGTTGGAGAGACAGGGGGCGACGAGCAGTACTTC
CSVGETGGDEQYF
>.|.|TRBV9|TRBJ2-1
TGTGCCAGCAACGCCGGGACTTTCTTTTACAATGAGCAGTTCTTC
CASNAGTFFYNEQFF
>TRBD1|once|TRBV28|TRBJ1-3
TGTGCCAGCAGTACCACTCGGACAGGTGGAAACACCATATATTTT
CASSTTRTGGNTIYF
>.|.|TRBV18|TRBJ1-1
TGTGCCAGCTCCTCCGGGAAGGGCGATGAAGCTTTCTTT
CASSSGKGDEAFF
>TRBD2|.|TRBV7-8|TRBJ2-3
TGTGCCAGCAGCCAGACTAGCGGGAGCGGAACAGATACGCAGTATTTT
CASSQTSGSGTDTQYF
>.|.|TRBV7-3|TRBJ2-7
TGTGCCAGCAGCTTAAATAGGGGCGGAGTATCCTACGAGCAGTACTTC
CASSLNRGGVSYEQYF
>TRBD2|.|TRBV4-3|TRBJ2-2
TGCGCCAGCAGCCGAGTTCTAGCGGGAGGCACCGGGGAGCTGTTTTTT
CASSRVLAGGTGELFF
>.|.|TRBV2|TRBJ1-4
TGTGCCAGCAGTGAAGCCTGGGGGAGGGGTAATGAAAAACTGTTTTTT
CASSEAWGRGNEKLFF
>TRBD1|.|TRBV6-5|TRBJ2-1
TGTGCCAGCCAGGGGGCGGAAGGCTACAATGAGCAGTTCTTC
CASQGAEGYNEQFF
>.|.|TRBV15|TRBJ1-4
TGTGCCACCAGCAGAGATCTAAGGAGTCGTGAAAAACTGTTTTTT
CATSRDLRSREKLFF
>TRBD2|.|TRBV4-2|TRBJ2-3
TGTGCCAGCAGCCAAGATGGAACTAGCGGGAGCACAGATACGCAGTATTTT
CASSQDGTSGSTDTQYF